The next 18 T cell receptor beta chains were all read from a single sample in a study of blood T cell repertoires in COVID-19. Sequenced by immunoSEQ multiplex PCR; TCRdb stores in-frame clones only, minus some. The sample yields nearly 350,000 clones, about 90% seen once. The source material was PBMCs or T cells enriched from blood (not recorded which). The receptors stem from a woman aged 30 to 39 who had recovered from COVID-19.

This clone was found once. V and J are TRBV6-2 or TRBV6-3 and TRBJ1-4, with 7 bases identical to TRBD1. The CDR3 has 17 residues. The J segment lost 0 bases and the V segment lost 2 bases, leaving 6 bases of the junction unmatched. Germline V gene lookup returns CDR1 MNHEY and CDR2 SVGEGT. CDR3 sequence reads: CASSYHPGQTTNEKLFF. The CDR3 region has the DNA TGTGCCAGCAGTTACCACCCGGGACAGACAACTAATGAAAAACTGTTTTTT.

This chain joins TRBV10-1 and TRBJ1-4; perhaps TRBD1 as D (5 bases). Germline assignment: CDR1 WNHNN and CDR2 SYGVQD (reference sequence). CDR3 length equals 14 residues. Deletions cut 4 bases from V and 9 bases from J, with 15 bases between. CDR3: CASSATGDTKKLFF. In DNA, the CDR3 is TGCGCCAGCAGTGCTACAGGAGATACGAAAAAACTGTTTTTT.

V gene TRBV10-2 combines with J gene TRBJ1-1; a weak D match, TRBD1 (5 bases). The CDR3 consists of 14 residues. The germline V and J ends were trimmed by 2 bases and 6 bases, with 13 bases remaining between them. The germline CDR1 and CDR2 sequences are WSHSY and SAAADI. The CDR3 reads CASSEGPGIAEAFF. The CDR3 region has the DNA TGCGCCAGCAGTGAGGGGCCAGGGATCGCTGAAGCTTTCTTT.

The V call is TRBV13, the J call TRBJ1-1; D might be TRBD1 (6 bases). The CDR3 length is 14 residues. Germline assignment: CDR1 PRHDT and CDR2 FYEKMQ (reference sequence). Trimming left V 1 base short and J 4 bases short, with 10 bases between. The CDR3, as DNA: TGTGCCAGCAGCTTAGCAGGGGTGGGCACTGAAGCTTTCTTT. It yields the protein CASSLAGVGTEAFF.

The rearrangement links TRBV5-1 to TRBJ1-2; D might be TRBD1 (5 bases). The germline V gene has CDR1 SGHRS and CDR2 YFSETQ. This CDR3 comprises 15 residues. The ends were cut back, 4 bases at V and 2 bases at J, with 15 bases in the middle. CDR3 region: CASSQGGGVNYGYTF. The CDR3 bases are TGCGCCAGCAGCCAGGGCGGGGGTGTCAACTATGGCTACACCTTC.

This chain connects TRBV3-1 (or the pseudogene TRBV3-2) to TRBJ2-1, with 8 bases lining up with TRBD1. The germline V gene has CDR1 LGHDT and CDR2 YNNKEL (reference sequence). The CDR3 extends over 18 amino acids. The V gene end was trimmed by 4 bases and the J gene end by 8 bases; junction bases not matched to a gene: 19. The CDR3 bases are TGTGCCAGCAGCCGCTTCTGGGACAGGCCCCAGGGGGGCGATGAGCAGTTCTTC. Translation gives CASSRFWDRPQGGDEQFF.

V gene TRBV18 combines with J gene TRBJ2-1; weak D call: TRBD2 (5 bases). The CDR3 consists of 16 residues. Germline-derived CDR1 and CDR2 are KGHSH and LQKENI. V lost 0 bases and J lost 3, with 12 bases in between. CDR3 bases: TGTGCCAGCTCACCACCGTGGGGAACTAGCTACAATGAGCAGTTCTTC. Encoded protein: CASSPPWGTSYNEQFF.

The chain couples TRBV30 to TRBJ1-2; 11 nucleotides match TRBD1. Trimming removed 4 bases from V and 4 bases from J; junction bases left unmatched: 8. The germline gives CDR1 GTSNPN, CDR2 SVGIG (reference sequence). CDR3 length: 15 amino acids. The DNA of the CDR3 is TGTGCCTGGAACGGCCTGGACAGGGGGCCCTATGGCTACACCTTC. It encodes CAWNGLDRGPYGYTF.

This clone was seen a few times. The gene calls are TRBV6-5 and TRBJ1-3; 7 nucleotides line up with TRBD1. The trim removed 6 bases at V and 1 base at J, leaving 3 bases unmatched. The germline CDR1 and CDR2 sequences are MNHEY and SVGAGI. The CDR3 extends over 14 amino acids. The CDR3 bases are TGTGCCAGCAGCGACAGGGTATCTGGAAACACCATATATTTT. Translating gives CASSDRVSGNTIYF.

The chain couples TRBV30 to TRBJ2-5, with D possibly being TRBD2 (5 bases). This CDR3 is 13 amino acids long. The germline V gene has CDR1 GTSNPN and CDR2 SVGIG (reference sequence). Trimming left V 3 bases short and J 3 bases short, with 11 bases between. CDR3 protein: CAWSATREETQYF. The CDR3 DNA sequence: TGTGCCTGGAGCGCTACTAGAGAAGAGACCCAGTACTTC.

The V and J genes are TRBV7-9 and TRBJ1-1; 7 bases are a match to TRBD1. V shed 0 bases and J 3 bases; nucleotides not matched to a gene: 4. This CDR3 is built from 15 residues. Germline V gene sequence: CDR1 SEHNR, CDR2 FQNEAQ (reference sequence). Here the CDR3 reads CASSLARDRDTEAFF. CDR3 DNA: TGTGCCAGCAGCTTAGCGAGAGACAGGGACACTGAAGCTTTCTTT.

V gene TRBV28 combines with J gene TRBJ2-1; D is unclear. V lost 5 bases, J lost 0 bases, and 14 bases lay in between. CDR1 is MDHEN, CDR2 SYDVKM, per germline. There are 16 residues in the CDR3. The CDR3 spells CASSNLGALSYNEQFF. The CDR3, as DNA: TGTGCCAGCAGTAACCTCGGAGCTCTCTCCTACAATGAGCAGTTCTTC. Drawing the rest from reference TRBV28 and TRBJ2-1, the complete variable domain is DVKVTQSSRYLVKRTGEKVFLECVQDMDHENMFWYRQDPGLGLRLIYFSYDVKMKEKGDIPEGYSVSREKKERFSLILESASTNQTSMYLCASSNLGALSYNEQFFGPGTRLTVL.

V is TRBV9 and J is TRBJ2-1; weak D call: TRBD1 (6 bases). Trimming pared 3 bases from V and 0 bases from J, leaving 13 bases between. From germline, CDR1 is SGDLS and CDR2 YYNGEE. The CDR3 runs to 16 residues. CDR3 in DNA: TGTGCCAGCAGCGCCCCCCGACAGGCCTCCTACAATGAGCAGTTCTTC. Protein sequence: CASSAPRQASYNEQFF.

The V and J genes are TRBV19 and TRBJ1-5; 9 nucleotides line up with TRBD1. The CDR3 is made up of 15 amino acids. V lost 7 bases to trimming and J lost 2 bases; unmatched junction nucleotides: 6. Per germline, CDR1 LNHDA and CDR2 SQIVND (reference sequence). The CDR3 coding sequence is TGTGCCAGTACCTTGCGGGACAGGGGCAATCAGCCCCAGCATTTT. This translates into CASTLRDRGNQPQHF.

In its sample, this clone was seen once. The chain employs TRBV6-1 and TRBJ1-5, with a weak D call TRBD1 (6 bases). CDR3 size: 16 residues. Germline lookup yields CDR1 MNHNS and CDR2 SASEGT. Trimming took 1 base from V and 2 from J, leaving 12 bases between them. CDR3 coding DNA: TGTGCCAGCAGTGAAGGGGCCAGGGGTGGCAATCAGCCCCAGCATTTT. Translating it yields CASSEGARGGNQPQHF.

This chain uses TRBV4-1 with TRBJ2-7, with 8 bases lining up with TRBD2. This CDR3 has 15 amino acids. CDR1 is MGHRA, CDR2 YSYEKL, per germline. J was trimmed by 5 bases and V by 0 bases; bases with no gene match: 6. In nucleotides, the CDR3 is TGCGCCAGCAGCCAAGATCCTTTACTAGCGGACGAGCAGTACTTC. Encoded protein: CASSQDPLLADEQYF.

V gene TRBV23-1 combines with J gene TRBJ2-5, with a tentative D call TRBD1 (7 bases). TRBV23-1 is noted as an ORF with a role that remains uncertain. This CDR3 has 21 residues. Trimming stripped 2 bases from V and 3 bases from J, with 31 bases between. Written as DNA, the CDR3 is TGCGCCAGCAGTCAAGAATCTACAGGGGCCCTACCCCCCGGGGAGGAAGAGACCCAGTACTTC. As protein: CASSQESTGALPPGEEETQYF.

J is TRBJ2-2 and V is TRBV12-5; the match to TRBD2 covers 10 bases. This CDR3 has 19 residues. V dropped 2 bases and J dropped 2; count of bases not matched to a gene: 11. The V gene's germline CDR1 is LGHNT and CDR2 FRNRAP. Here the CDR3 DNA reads TGTGCTAGTGGTTTGATTAGCGGGGGGACGCGAATTAACACCGGGGAGCTGTTTTTT. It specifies CASGLISGGTRINTGELFF.